Listed here are 27 T cell receptor beta chains from one sample, sequenced in a study of early T cells in non-severe SARS-CoV-2 infection (dated by TCRdb to the early 2020s). The library was generated by 5' RACE. Sequencing instrument: NextSeq 500. The public reads were reanalyzed by TCRdb: fastp trimming at Q25, MiXCR alignment, in-frame beta chains only. When rows share a CDR3 protein, they turn into one entry using the most common DNA and genes. Within this sample are tens of thousands of distinct CDR3 sequences, with roughly 4.8% of them counted one time only. The ten top clones hold less than 8.5% of the sample. Sequenced: whole blood. These TCRs come from an adult who was a healthcare worker with PCR-confirmed SARS-CoV-2 infection or an uninfected control (not recorded which).

This clonotype has ten or more counts. The rearrangement uses TRBV5-1 and TRBJ2-2; D is perhaps TRBD1 (5 bases). The CDR3 has 13 residues. Deletions cut 5 bases from V and 3 bases from J, with 8 bases between. The germline V gene has CDR1 SGHRS and CDR2 YFSETQ. The CDR3, as DNA: TGCGCCAGCAGTATAGGGGACACCGGGGAGCTGTTTTTT. Protein sequence: CASSIGDTGELFF.

This clonotype has a count of ten or more. V is TRBV27 and J is TRBJ2-2; 10 nucleotides agree with TRBD1. CDR1 MNHEY and CDR2 SMNVEV come from the germline V gene (reference sequence). V gave up 8 bases and J gave up 5 bases; unmatched junction bases: 2. The CDR3 length is 13 residues. Written as DNA, the CDR3 is TGTGCCAGCCGGGACAGGGGAACCGGGGAGCTGTTTTTT. Amino acid sequence: CASRDRGTGELFF.

This clonotype showed up many times. DNA of the CDR3: TGTGCCAGCAGCGCCTCTTCCCAGTTGGGTAATGAGCAGTTCTTC. Translating gives CASSASSQLGNEQFF. The rearrangement links TRBV7-9 to TRBJ2-1, with unresolved D. The CDR3 has 15 amino acids. Per germline, CDR1 SEHNR and CDR2 FQNEAQ (reference sequence). Trimming stripped 5 bases from V and 7 bases from J, with 18 bases between.

This chain links TRBV20-1 with TRBJ2-7; no clear D. The CDR3 runs 15 residues. Trimming took off 0 bases at V and 5 bases at J, with 17 bases between the two ends. CDR1 and CDR2 from the germline V gene are DFQATT and SNEGSKA (reference sequence). In DNA form, the CDR3 reads TGCAGTGCTAGAGATCCCCGAACTCCGGGTGACGAGCAGTACTTC. Amino acid sequence: CSARDPRTPGDEQYF.

The sample holds many counts of this clonotype. This chain links TRBV29-1 with TRBJ1-1, with D perhaps TRBD1 (5 bases). Germline V gives CDR1 SQVTM, CDR2 ANQGSEA. The ends were cut back, 6 bases at V and 3 bases at J, with 23 bases in the middle. The length of the CDR3 is 16 residues. In nucleotides, the CDR3 is TGCAGCGTAGGTGGGGGGATAGATACCCCGGACACTGAAGCTTTCTTT. Its translation is CSVGGGIDTPDTEAFF.

This clonotype showed up many times. The V gene is TRBV5-1, the J gene TRBJ1-6; D not resolved. Germline assignment: CDR1 SGHRS and CDR2 YFSETQ. The CDR3 has 15 amino acids. Trimming took 4 bases from V and 5 from J, leaving 13 bases between them. The CDR3 DNA reads TGCGCCAGCAGCCCAGCTGGACCCCATAATTCACCCCTCCACTTT. This sequence encodes CASSPAGPHNSPLHF.

This clonotype was seen repeatedly, ten times or more. CDR3 residues: CASSYYRGDTQYF. CDR3 nucleotides: TGTGCCAGCAGTTACTACCGGGGTGATACGCAGTATTTT. The chain uses TRBV6-5 and TRBJ2-3, with D maybe TRBD2 (5 bases). Germline loops: CDR1 MNHEY, CDR2 SVGAGI. Trimming pared 1 base from V and 6 bases from J, leaving 8 bases between. The CDR3 has 13 amino acids.

This clonotype was detected many times. This chain links TRBV6-6 with TRBJ1-6; D is possibly TRBD1 (5 bases). Germline loops: CDR1 MNHNY, CDR2 SVGAGI (reference sequence). Trimming pared 2 bases from V and 7 bases from J, leaving 18 bases between. The CDR3 totals 17 residues. The DNA for the CDR3 is TGTGCCAGCAGTTACGCGAGGGCGACAGCCCGAAATTCACCCCTCCACTTT. The encoded protein is CASSYARATARNSPLHF.

There are many counts of this clonotype. The V call is TRBV13, the J call TRBJ1-1; the D gene is possibly TRBD1 (6 bases). Trimming took off 6 bases at V and 4 bases at J, with 21 bases between the two ends. Germline lookup yields CDR1 PRHDT and CDR2 FYEKMQ (reference sequence). This CDR3 has 16 amino acids. The CDR3 protein is CASRPTMTGIGTEAFF. In DNA, the CDR3 is TGTGCCAGCAGACCTACTATGACAGGAATCGGCACTGAAGCTTTCTTT.

This clonotype was seen a handful of times. This chain uses TRBV2 with TRBJ2-1; TRBD2 matches at 9 bases. Germline trimming cut 8 bases from V and 9 bases from J; bases unmatched to any gene: 11. The CDR3 is made up of 14 amino acids. CDR1 and CDR2 (germline): SNHLY, FYNNEI. The CDR3 reads CASGGIAGVSEQFF. The CDR3 coding sequence is TGTGCCAGCGGAGGGATAGCGGGAGTTAGTGAGCAGTTCTTC.

The CDR3 spells CASSPRAGTNQPQHF. Written as DNA, the CDR3 is TGTGCCAGTAGTCCAAGGGCGGGGACCAATCAGCCCCAGCATTTT. This rearrangement joins TRBV19 to TRBJ1-5; the D gene is possibly TRBD1 (5 bases). This CDR3 contains 15 residues. Germline assignment: CDR1 LNHDA and CDR2 SQIVND (reference sequence). V was cut by 5 bases and J by 3 bases, with 14 bases left in between.

CDR3 protein: CSARDNGQGRTEAFF. The CDR3 region has the DNA TGCAGTGCTAGAGACAACGGCCAGGGACGCACTGAAGCTTTCTTT. The chain joins TRBV20-1 to TRBJ1-1; possibly TRBD1 for D (5 bases). The germline CDR1 and CDR2 sequences are DFQATT and SNEGSKA (reference sequence). The CDR3 loop spans 15 amino acids. V shed 0 bases and J shed 4 bases, with 15 bases lying between them.

In its sample, this clonotype was seen many times. The chain carries TRBV20-1 and TRBJ2-7, with no clear D. CDR3 length equals 13 residues. V gave up 6 bases and J gave up 0 bases, with 12 bases separating them. Germline loops: CDR1 DFQATT, CDR2 SNEGSKA (reference sequence). In nucleotides, the CDR3 is TGCAGTGCCCGACGGGCGGTCTCCTACGAGCAGTACTTC. Encoded protein: CSARRAVSYEQYF.

This clonotype has at least ten counts. This sequence joins TRBV5-1 and TRBJ2-7; 7 positions agree with TRBD2. V was pared by 4 bases and J by 2 bases, with 9 bases of the junction left unmatched. Germline-derived CDR1 and CDR2 are SGHRS and YFSETQ. The CDR3 has 15 residues. In DNA, the CDR3 is TGCGCCAGCAGCCCAATAGCGGGTCCGCCCTACGAGCAGTACTTC. Translated: CASSPIAGPPYEQYF.

This clonotype was picked up many times. The rearrangement joins TRBV20-1 to TRBJ2-7, with 8 bases lining up with TRBD1. This CDR3 has 15 amino acids. The V segment lost 2 bases and the J segment 3 bases; nucleotides outside the gene matches: 9. Looked up from germline, CDR1 is DFQATT and CDR2 is SNEGSKA (reference sequence). The CDR3 region has the DNA TGCAGTGCTAGATCGACCCTCAGGGGGCTCTACGAGCAGTACTTC. Translating gives CSARSTLRGLYEQYF.

This clonotype was recorded a few times. V gene TRBV19 combines with J gene TRBJ2-5; 7 positions match TRBD1. Germline-derived CDR1 and CDR2 are LNHDA and SQIVND (reference sequence). The length of the CDR3 is 15 residues. The J segment lost 0 bases and the V segment lost 3 bases, leaving 4 bases of the junction unmatched. The CDR3 sequence is CASSMTQGYQETQYF. Written as DNA, the CDR3 is TGTGCCAGTAGTATGACACAGGGGTACCAAGAGACCCAGTACTTC.

This sequence joins TRBV6-4 and TRBJ1-1, with 7 bases fitting TRBD1. Germline V CDR1 and CDR2: MRHNA, SNTAGT. With 7 bases clipped from V and 4 bases from J, the junction kept 21 bases outside the gene matches. The CDR3 runs to 18 residues. The CDR3 nucleotides are TGTGCCAGCAAGCCAACAGGGGCCGTGGGCGGGCTCTGCACTGAAGCTTTCTTT. Translation: CASKPTGAVGGLCTEAFF.

This clonotype has just a few counts. CDR3: CASSPPGDQETQYF. Written as DNA, the CDR3 is TGTGCCAGCTCACCACCAGGAGACCAAGAGACCCAGTACTTC. This chain links TRBV18 with TRBJ2-5; D is ambiguous. Between the trimmed V and J ends, which lost 0 bases and 0 bases, there was a span of 5 bases. The CDR3 extends over 14 amino acids. The germline V gene has CDR1 KGHSH and CDR2 LQKENI.

The sample holds many counts of this clonotype. The V and J genes are TRBV3-1 and TRBJ1-1, with a possible D match to TRBD1 (6 bases). The germline V and J ends were trimmed by 1 base and 6 bases, with 9 bases remaining between them. Germline CDR1 LGHDT, CDR2 YNNKEL (reference sequence). CDR3 length equals 13 residues. The CDR3 sequence is CASSQGTDAEAFF. As DNA, the CDR3 is TGTGCCAGCAGCCAAGGGACAGATGCTGAAGCTTTCTTT.

At least ten counts were recorded for this clonotype. The CDR3 DNA reads as TGCGCCAGCAGCTTGGTTCCGGGCAGGAGCTCCTACAATGAGCAGTTCTTC. It is translated as CASSLVPGRSSYNEQFF. V gene TRBV5-1 combines with J gene TRBJ2-1; D gene uncertain. This CDR3 region has 17 residues. The ends were cut back, 0 bases at V and 0 bases at J, with 13 bases in the middle. Germline CDR1 reads SGHRS; CDR2 reads YFSETQ.

This clonotype was seen many times. This chain uses TRBV7-2 with TRBJ2-3; D gene ambiguous. The length of the CDR3 is 12 residues. CDR1 and CDR2 (germline): SGHTA, FQGNSA. V was trimmed by 2 bases and J by 6 bases, leaving 6 bases between them. For the CDR3, the DNA is TGTGCCAGCAGCTTATTGGGGGATACGCAGTATTTT. Amino acid sequence: CASSLLGDTQYF.

This clonotype was recorded a few times. The CDR3 spells CASSLAGLAGFTDTQYF. The CDR3, as DNA: TGCGCCAGCAGCTTGGCGGGACTAGCGGGTTTCACAGATACGCAGTATTTT. The V call is TRBV5-1, the J call TRBJ2-3; 12 bases line up with TRBD2. Germline-derived CDR1 and CDR2 are SGHRS and YFSETQ. V lost 0 bases and J lost 2; bases outside the gene matches: 4. The CDR3 has 17 residues.

The sample holds many counts of this clonotype. The V gene is TRBV2, the J gene TRBJ1-3; weak D call: TRBD1 (5 bases). CDR3 length: 14 residues. V was clipped by 10 bases and J by 4 bases, with 17 bases between them. CDR1 and CDR2 from the germline V gene are SNHLY and FYNNEI. CDR3 coding DNA: TGTGCCACCTTTAGTGGAGGGGAAGGAAACACCATATATTTT. Its protein is CATFSGGEGNTIYF. The variable domain in full, completed from reference TRBV2 and TRBJ1-3, reads EPEVTQTPSHQVTQMGQEVILRCVPISNHLYFYWYRQILGQKVEFLVSFYNNEISEKSEIFDDQFSVERPDGSNFTLKIRSTKLEDSAMYFCATFSGGEGNTIYFGEGSWLTVV.

The genes are TRBV12-3 or TRBV12-4 and TRBJ1-2; 9 positions match TRBD1. The length of the CDR3 is 13 residues. Unmatched junction bases numbered 6, after V lost 5 bases and J lost 8 bases. The DNA for the CDR3 is TGTGCCAGCAGTCAACAGGGGGCGGGAGGCTACACCTTC. Its protein product is CASSQQGAGGYTF.

This clonotype ranks as medium-sized. The chain carries TRBV28 and TRBJ1-6, with 9 bases that match TRBD1. V was pared by 4 bases and J by 10 bases, with 5 bases of the junction left unmatched. The CDR3 totals 14 residues. Germline V gene sequence: CDR1 MDHEN, CDR2 SYDVKM. The chain's CDR3 is CASSWTGDWSPLHF. Here the CDR3 DNA reads TGTGCCAGCAGTTGGACAGGGGATTGGTCACCCCTCCACTTT.

V and J are TRBV6-5 and TRBJ2-2, with D perhaps TRBD1 or TRBD2 (5 bases each). This CDR3 is 15 amino acids long. Trimming cost V 3 bases and J 4 bases, with 12 bases left between them. Germline CDR1 MNHEY, CDR2 SVGAGI. This CDR3 is CASSYTGRSTGELFF. CDR3 DNA: TGTGCCAGCAGTTATACGGGACGCAGCACCGGGGAGCTGTTTTTT.

At least ten counts were recorded for this clonotype. V is TRBV7-8 and J is TRBJ1-6, with D hard to call. This CDR3 region has 15 residues. Germline CDR1 is SGHVS and CDR2 is FQNEAQ. The V gene lost 1 base and the J gene lost 6 bases, with 10 bases spanning the gap. CDR3: CASSLVSSSNSPLHF. The CDR3 bases are TGTGCCAGCAGCTTAGTTTCCAGCAGTAATTCACCCCTCCACTTT.